This is a list of T cell receptor beta chains from one sample in a study of T-cell reconstitution after alpha-beta-depleted transplantation in children. TCRdb passed the PCR reads through MiXCR, listing each CDR3 protein once. The table records nearly 400,000 distinct CDR3 sequences, roughly 21% of them present only once. The sequenced sample was PBMCs from the stem cell graft donor, obtained from the stem cell graft. The receptors originated from a human donor who donated a stem cell graft to a child with acute myeloid leukemia. Each CDR3 is given with its conserved first and last residue. A D gene is named only where the DNA matches it firmly. Clone size is not always given. Where it is, it says once, few, many or a class for expanded clones.

j_call: TRBJ2-5; clone_size: .; d_call: TRBD1; v_call: TRBV28; cdr3_aa: CASRGGQGIETQYF; cdr3_nt: TGTGCCAGCAGGGGGGGACAGGGGATAGAGACCCAGTACTTC
j_call: TRBJ2-1; clone_size: many; d_call: TRBD1; v_call: TRBV29-1; cdr3_aa: CSAGFRGWDEQFF; cdr3_nt: TGCAGCGCCGGATTCAGGGGGTGGGATGAGCAGTTCTTC
j_call: TRBJ1-5; clone_size: .; d_call: .; v_call: TRBV20-1; cdr3_aa: CSAGRGGLSNQPQHF; cdr3_nt: TGCAGTGCTGGGCGGGGGGGCTTAAGCAATCAGCCCCAGCATTTT
j_call: TRBJ2-7; clone_size: many; d_call: TRBD2; v_call: TRBV29-1; cdr3_aa: CSVLAGSYEQYF; cdr3_nt: TGCAGCGTTCTAGCGGGCTCCTACGAGCAGTACTTC
j_call: TRBJ2-3; clone_size: few; d_call: .; v_call: TRBV7-2; cdr3_aa: CASSLAWNTDTQYF; cdr3_nt: TGTGCCAGCAGCTTAGCCTGGAACACAGATACGCAGTATTTT
j_call: TRBJ2-2; clone_size: .; d_call: TRBD2; v_call: TRBV19; cdr3_aa: CASSPGLAGWAGELFF; cdr3_nt: TGTGCCAGTAGTCCCGGACTAGCGGGATGGGCCGGGGAGCTGTTTTTT
j_call: TRBJ2-7; clone_size: .; d_call: .; v_call: TRBV12-3/TRBV12-4; cdr3_aa: CASSLAAATNAYEQYF; cdr3_nt: TGTGCCAGCAGTTTGGCAGCGGCCACGAACGCCTACGAGCAGTACTTC
j_call: TRBJ2-7; clone_size: .; d_call: .; v_call: TRBV4-2; cdr3_aa: CASSQAPGNYEQYF; cdr3_nt: TGTGCCAGCAGCCAAGCGCCAGGGAACTACGAGCAGTACTTC
j_call: TRBJ2-3; clone_size: .; d_call: .; v_call: TRBV12-3/TRBV12-4; cdr3_aa: CASSLDLATDTQYF; cdr3_nt: TGTGCCAGCAGTTTAGACCTTGCCACAGATACGCAGTATTTT
j_call: TRBJ1-1; clone_size: .; d_call: .; v_call: TRBV29-1; cdr3_aa: CSVVRPMNTEAFF; cdr3_nt: TGCAGCGTTGTACGCCCCATGAACACTGAAGCTTTCTTT
j_call: TRBJ2-2; clone_size: few; d_call: .; v_call: TRBV20-1; cdr3_aa: CSVTGLLNTGELFF; cdr3_nt: TGCAGTGTTACGGGACTCCTGAACACCGGGGAGCTGTTTTTT
j_call: TRBJ2-7; clone_size: .; d_call: TRBD1; v_call: TRBV6-5; cdr3_aa: CASSLLPGQNSYEQYF; cdr3_nt: TGTGCCAGCAGTTTACTTCCGGGACAGAACTCCTACGAGCAGTACTTC
j_call: TRBJ2-7; clone_size: .; d_call: .; v_call: TRBV5-1; cdr3_aa: CASSLGPNSYEQYF; cdr3_nt: TGCGCCAGCAGCCTTGGACCTAACTCCTACGAGCAGTACTTC
j_call: TRBJ2-5; clone_size: few; d_call: .; v_call: TRBV20-1; cdr3_aa: CSAIRIIKETQYF; cdr3_nt: TGCAGTGCCATACGAATAATAAAAGAGACCCAGTACTTC
j_call: TRBJ2-5; clone_size: few; d_call: TRBD2; v_call: TRBV5-1; cdr3_aa: CASSLAAGGSQETQYF; cdr3_nt: TGCGCCAGCAGCTTGGCAGCGGGAGGTTCCCAAGAGACCCAGTACTTC
j_call: TRBJ2-1; clone_size: few; d_call: TRBD2; v_call: TRBV6-1; cdr3_aa: CATGLAGGLYNEQFF; cdr3_nt: TGTGCCACAGGACTAGCGGGAGGGCTCTACAATGAGCAGTTCTTC
j_call: TRBJ2-7; clone_size: .; d_call: .; v_call: TRBV13; cdr3_aa: CASSFTHHEQYF; cdr3_nt: TGTGCCAGCAGCTTTACTCACCACGAGCAGTACTTC
j_call: TRBJ2-1; clone_size: .; d_call: .; v_call: TRBV20-1; cdr3_aa: CSARVMGRQSPDPYNEQFF; cdr3_nt: TGCAGTGCTAGAGTGATGGGGAGACAGTCCCCTGACCCTTACAATGAGCAGTTCTTC
j_call: TRBJ2-2; clone_size: .; d_call: TRBD1; v_call: TRBV4-2; cdr3_aa: CASSQVGTANTGELFF; cdr3_nt: TGTGCCAGCAGCCAGGTTGGGACAGCGAACACCGGGGAGCTGTTTTTT
j_call: TRBJ2-2; clone_size: .; d_call: .; v_call: TRBV5-1; cdr3_aa: CASSLDRADGELFF; cdr3_nt: TGCGCCAGCAGCTTGGACCGGGCCGACGGGGAGCTGTTTTTT
j_call: TRBJ2-7; clone_size: few; d_call: .; v_call: TRBV12-3/TRBV12-4; cdr3_aa: CASSEGVGEQYF; cdr3_nt: TGTGCCAGCAGTGAGGGGGTGGGTGAGCAGTACTTC
j_call: TRBJ1-4; clone_size: .; d_call: TRBD1; v_call: TRBV7-8; cdr3_aa: CASSPPRQGTRELFF; cdr3_nt: TGTGCCAGCAGCCCTCCCCGACAGGGCACTCGTGAACTGTTTTTT
j_call: TRBJ2-1; clone_size: many; d_call: TRBD2; v_call: TRBV12-3/TRBV12-4; cdr3_aa: CASSLLGLAGGNEQFF; cdr3_nt: TGTGCCAGCAGTTTACTTGGGCTAGCGGGAGGAAATGAGCAGTTCTTC
j_call: TRBJ1-2; clone_size: few; d_call: .; v_call: TRBV28; cdr3_aa: CASGQALFSMGGYGYTF; cdr3_nt: TGTGCCAGCGGTCAAGCACTTTTCAGCATGGGGGGCTATGGCTACACCTTC
j_call: TRBJ2-1; clone_size: few; d_call: TRBD2; v_call: TRBV6-1; cdr3_aa: CASSAPGLAGVGEQFF; cdr3_nt: TGTGCCAGCAGCGCACCGGGACTAGCGGGAGTCGGCGAGCAGTTCTTC
j_call: TRBJ1-2; clone_size: few; d_call: .; v_call: TRBV24-1; cdr3_aa: CATSAPDRPGDGYTF; cdr3_nt: TGTGCCACCAGCGCCCCCGACAGGCCGGGGGATGGCTACACCTTC
j_call: TRBJ2-7; clone_size: few; d_call: TRBD1; v_call: TRBV4-1; cdr3_aa: CASSRGQGASYEQYF; cdr3_nt: TGCGCCAGCAGCCGCGGACAGGGGGCTTCCTACGAGCAGTACTTC
j_call: TRBJ2-1; clone_size: .; d_call: .; v_call: TRBV6-5; cdr3_aa: CASSYRDGYNEQFF; cdr3_nt: TGTGCCAGCAGTTACAGGGACGGGTACAATGAGCAGTTCTTC
j_call: TRBJ1-1; clone_size: many; d_call: TRBD1; v_call: TRBV7-9; cdr3_aa: CASSFRQGARAEAFF; cdr3_nt: TGTGCCAGCAGCTTTCGTCAGGGGGCCAGGGCTGAAGCTTTCTTT
j_call: TRBJ2-3; clone_size: .; d_call: TRBD2; v_call: TRBV4-1; cdr3_aa: CASSQVGLAGSDTQYF; cdr3_nt: TGCGCCAGCAGCCAGGTGGGACTAGCGGGGTCAGATACGCAGTATTTT
j_call: TRBJ2-1; clone_size: .; d_call: TRBD2; v_call: TRBV10-2; cdr3_aa: CASRLTSGNDEQFF; cdr3_nt: TGCGCCAGCAGATTGACTAGCGGGAACGATGAGCAGTTCTTC
j_call: TRBJ2-3; clone_size: many; d_call: .; v_call: TRBV20-1; cdr3_aa: CSASDISGKTDTQYF; cdr3_nt: TGCAGTGCTAGTGATATTAGCGGTAAAACAGATACGCAGTATTTT
j_call: TRBJ1-3; clone_size: .; d_call: .; v_call: TRBV7-9; cdr3_aa: CASSPPLGNTIYF; cdr3_nt: TGTGCCAGCAGCCCCCCTCTCGGAAACACCATATATTTT
j_call: TRBJ2-1; clone_size: .; d_call: TRBD1; v_call: TRBV5-1; cdr3_aa: CASSLRTGYYNEQFF; cdr3_nt: TGCGCCAGCAGCTTACGGACAGGGTACTACAATGAGCAGTTCTTC
j_call: TRBJ1-6; clone_size: .; d_call: TRBD1; v_call: TRBV9; cdr3_aa: CASRGTGSGSPLHF; cdr3_nt: TGTGCCAGCAGAGGGACAGGGTCGGGTTCACCCCTCCACTTT
j_call: TRBJ2-7; clone_size: few; d_call: TRBD1; v_call: TRBV5-6; cdr3_aa: CASSQPTGPRSSYEQYF; cdr3_nt: TGTGCCAGCAGCCAGCCGACAGGGCCAAGGTCCTCCTACGAGCAGTACTTC
j_call: TRBJ2-7; clone_size: .; d_call: .; v_call: TRBV4-2; cdr3_aa: CASSQAGQSYEQYF; cdr3_nt: TGTGCCAGCAGCCAAGCGGGACAATCCTACGAGCAGTACTTC
j_call: TRBJ2-3; clone_size: .; d_call: .; v_call: TRBV24-1; cdr3_aa: CATSDRRGGTDTQYF; cdr3_nt: TGTGCCACCAGTGACCGTAGGGGAGGCACAGATACGCAGTATTTT
j_call: TRBJ2-7; clone_size: many; d_call: TRBD1; v_call: TRBV4-3; cdr3_aa: CASSHEDRGSYEQYF; cdr3_nt: TGCGCCAGCAGCCACGAGGACAGGGGGTCCTACGAGCAGTACTTC
j_call: TRBJ2-5; clone_size: .; d_call: TRBD2; v_call: TRBV29-1; cdr3_aa: CSVVGLAGERETQYF; cdr3_nt: TGCAGCGTTGTCGGACTAGCGGGTGAGAGAGAGACCCAGTACTTC
j_call: TRBJ2-1; clone_size: few; d_call: TRBD2; v_call: TRBV20-1; cdr3_aa: CSAQNRDYNYNEQFF; cdr3_nt: TGCAGTGCTCAAAACCGGGACTACAATTACAATGAGCAGTTCTTC
j_call: TRBJ2-5; clone_size: .; d_call: TRBD2; v_call: TRBV7-2; cdr3_aa: CASSLWSGGPRETQYF; cdr3_nt: TGTGCCAGCAGCTTATGGTCGGGAGGGCCGCGAGAGACCCAGTACTTC
j_call: TRBJ2-3; clone_size: .; d_call: .; v_call: TRBV29-1; cdr3_aa: CSGGTLHTDTQYF; cdr3_nt: TGCAGCGGCGGGACTCTCCACACAGATACGCAGTATTTT
j_call: TRBJ2-7; clone_size: many; d_call: .; v_call: TRBV29-1; cdr3_aa: CSVYQGGSYEQYF; cdr3_nt: TGCAGCGTTTACCAAGGAGGGTCCTACGAGCAGTACTTC
j_call: TRBJ1-1; clone_size: .; d_call: .; v_call: TRBV5-1; cdr3_aa: CASRGVGNTEAFF; cdr3_nt: TGCGCCTCGAGGGGGGTGGGGAACACTGAAGCTTTCTTT
j_call: TRBJ2-1; clone_size: few; d_call: TRBD2; v_call: TRBV20-1; cdr3_aa: CSARGRLAVKNEQFF; cdr3_nt: TGCAGTGCTAGAGGGAGGCTAGCGGTTAAAAATGAGCAGTTCTTC
j_call: TRBJ2-7; clone_size: many; d_call: TRBD2; v_call: TRBV20-1; cdr3_aa: CSCVTSGNYEQYF; cdr3_nt: TGCAGTTGTGTGACTAGCGGGAATTACGAGCAGTACTTC
j_call: TRBJ1-5; clone_size: many; d_call: .; v_call: TRBV29-1; cdr3_aa: CSVVAGNNQPQHF; cdr3_nt: TGCAGCGTTGTTGCAGGAAACAATCAGCCCCAGCATTTT